This TCR beta chain is from a study of blood T cells in healthy people across ages. Total RNA was extracted at no less than 5.5 micrograms per sample. A second PCR, run for about 6 to 11 cycles, used a sample-barcoded 5' primer plus a J-beta primer mix. MiXCR, run by TCRdb on the 5' RACE reads, gives a single entry per CDR3 protein. In the table there are around 1.1 million distinct CDR3 sequences, 35% to 45% of which are singletons. The CDR3 runs 17 residues. Germline V CDR1 and CDR2: MNHGY, SAAAGT. V was pared by 6 bases and J by 4 bases, with 14 bases of the junction left unmatched. Comments on this clonotype: The antigen is unknown.

Whole-study findings and limits: No one knew whether donors had CMV, which possibly confounded expanded clonotype changes.

J is TRBJ2-1 and V is TRBV6-8; 8 positions match TRBD2. The receptor comes from a man aged 18 to 29 in good health. The sample was blood. Here the CDR3 DNA reads TGTGCCAGCAGCCTCTTACTAGCGGAGAATGATTACAATGAGCAGTTCTTC. As protein: CASSLLLAENDYNEQFF.